A single sample is the source of the 18 T cell receptor beta chains below, sequenced in a study of OX40 agonist ivuxolimab in advanced cancers. Profiling relied on immunoSEQ multiplex PCR, and the TCRdb table lists in-frame clones only, not all of them. The repertoire holds 25,000 to 30,000 clones, 82% seen once, with about 20% in the top ten. The source material was CD4+ or CD8+ T cells sorted from blood, sampled in a trial of the OX40 agonist ivuxolimab. Receptors originate from an adult with an advanced solid tumor such as melanoma, head and neck, liver or kidney cancer.

The rearrangement uses TRBV9 and TRBJ2-7; D perhaps matches TRBD1 (6 bases). Between the trimmed V and J ends, which lost 0 bases and 3 bases, there was a span of 10 bases. Germline-derived CDR1 and CDR2 are SGDLS and YYNGEE. The CDR3 totals 14 residues. The CDR3 DNA sequence: TGTGCCAGCAGCGTAGAGGGGGATCACTACGAGCAGTACTTC. Its translation is CASSVEGDHYEQYF.

This chain uses TRBV7-6 with TRBJ2-3; the D is unclear. CDR1 is SGHVS and CDR2 is FNYEAQ in the germline V gene. The CDR3 consists of 11 residues. V was cut by 3 bases and J by 3 bases, with 1 base left in between. CDR3 in amino acids: CASSFTDTQYF. In DNA, the CDR3 is TGTGCCAGCAGCTTTACAGATACGCAGTATTTT.

The chain carries TRBV28 and TRBJ2-7, with 7 bases that match TRBD1. Germline V gene sequence: CDR1 MDHEN, CDR2 SYDVKM. Germline trimming cut 6 bases from V and 5 bases from J; bases unmatched to any gene: 7. CDR3 length: 13 amino acids. The CDR3 coding sequence is TGTGCCAGCAGCTCCGGGACAGTTCACGAGCAGTACTTC. Translated: CASSSGTVHEQYF. The complete variable domain, with remaining parts taken from reference TRBV28 and TRBJ2-7, reads DVKVTQSSRYLVKRTGEKVFLECVQDMDHENMFWYRQDPGLGLRLIYFSYDVKMKEKGDIPEGYSVSREKKERFSLILESASTNQTSMYLCASSSGTVHEQYFGPGTRLTVT.

CDR3 nucleotide sequence: TGTGCCAGCAGCTACCGGGGGAATAATTCACCCCTCCACTTT. Encoded protein: CASSYRGNNSPLHF. The chain joins TRBV11-2 to TRBJ1-6; D is possibly TRBD1 (5 bases). The germline V gene has CDR1 SGHAT and CDR2 FQNNGV. Deletions cut 4 bases from V and 5 bases from J, with 9 bases between. The CDR3 loop spans 14 amino acids.

The rearrangement links TRBV2 to TRBJ1-1; a weak D match, TRBD1 (5 bases). The ends were cut back, 8 bases at V and 2 bases at J, with 12 bases in the middle. Per the germline V gene, CDR1 is SNHLY and CDR2 is FYNNEI. The CDR3 is made up of 13 amino acids. The CDR3 bases are TGTGCCAGCCCCCAGACAGCAAACACTGAAGCTTTCTTT. The encoded protein is CASPQTANTEAFF.

V is TRBV7-9 and J is TRBJ1-3; D is ambiguous. This CDR3 region has 12 residues. The germline V and J ends were trimmed by 1 base and 5 bases, with 3 bases remaining between them. Germline V gene sequence: CDR1 SEHNR, CDR2 FQNEAQ (reference sequence). The CDR3 DNA is TGTGCCAGCAGCTTAGTCCGAAACACCATATATTTT. It codes for CASSLVRNTIYF.

The rearrangement uses TRBV7-3 and TRBJ1-1; D may be TRBD1 (6 bases). Germline V gene lookup returns CDR1 SGHTA and CDR2 FQGTGA. This CDR3 contains 15 residues. V was clipped by 0 bases and J by 1 base, with 9 bases between them. CDR3 region: CASSLTGHPNTEAFF. The CDR3 DNA is TGTGCCAGCAGCTTAACGGGACACCCGAACACTGAAGCTTTCTTT.

This clone has just one count. The chain combines TRBV27 with TRBJ2-7, with 8 bases that match TRBD1. CDR1 is MNHEY, CDR2 SMNVEV, per germline (reference sequence). The CDR3 extends over 15 amino acids. V lost 6 bases to trimming and J lost 2 bases; unmatched junction nucleotides: 9. The CDR3 protein is CASRQNRDRTYEQYF. The CDR3 DNA sequence: TGTGCCAGCAGACAGAACCGGGACAGGACCTACGAGCAGTACTTC.

The CDR3 loop reads CASRSFGGGAQQPQHF. The CDR3 DNA reads as TGTGCCAGCCGAAGTTTCGGGGGAGGGGCCCAGCAGCCCCAGCATTTT. The J gene is TRBJ1-5, the V gene TRBV2, with D perhaps matching TRBD1 (5 bases). Between the trimmed V and J ends, which lost 8 bases and 7 bases, there was a span of 24 bases. Germline V gene sequence: CDR1 SNHLY, CDR2 FYNNEI. The CDR3 extends over 16 amino acids.

The chain has TRBV7-2 and TRBJ2-3, with 7 bases identical to TRBD1. The CDR3 spans 16 residues. CDR1 is SGHTA, CDR2 FQGNSA, per germline. V lost 4 bases to trimming and J lost 1 base; unmatched junction nucleotides: 8. Here the CDR3 DNA reads TGTGCCAGCAGCTACCTACAGGGGCTAGGCACAGATACGCAGTATTTT. Protein sequence: CASSYLQGLGTDTQYF.

The J gene is TRBJ2-3, the V gene TRBV7-9, with TRBD1 matching over 11 bases. The V gene's germline CDR1 is SEHNR and CDR2 FQNEAQ (reference sequence). V gave up 5 bases and J gave up 6 bases; unmatched junction bases: 10. The CDR3 extends over 16 amino acids. The CDR3 is CASSDRDRGIMDTQYF. The DNA of the CDR3 is TGTGCCAGCAGCGACCGGGACAGGGGGATAATGGATACGCAGTATTTT.

This rearrangement joins TRBV6-5 to TRBJ2-7, with 8 bases fitting TRBD1. With V trimmed by 1 base and J by 2 bases, 7 bases remained unmatched. The CDR3 has 16 amino acids. The germline V gene has CDR1 MNHEY and CDR2 SVGAGI. CDR3 in amino acids: CASSYFGGRGPYEQYF. In DNA form, the CDR3 reads TGTGCCAGCAGTTACTTCGGGGGCAGGGGGCCCTACGAGCAGTACTTC.

CDR3 sequence: CASSRGQLPLEQYF. CDR3 DNA: TGTGCCAGCTCCCGCGGACAATTACCCCTCGAGCAGTACTTC. This rearrangement joins TRBV28 to TRBJ2-7, with D maybe TRBD1 (5 bases). The CDR3 runs 14 residues. The ends were cut back, 8 bases at V and 6 bases at J, with 20 bases in the middle. CDR1 and CDR2 from the germline V gene are MDHEN and SYDVKM.

This clone was counted between two and nine times. The chain joins TRBV10-3 to TRBJ1-1; D is ambiguous. The germline V gene encodes CDR1 ENHRY and CDR2 SYGVKD. V was pared by 4 bases and J by 7 bases, with 10 bases between. The CDR3 spans 12 residues. DNA of the CDR3: TGTGCCATCAGTGGGGATGAATTTGAAGCTTTCTTT. It yields the protein CAISGDEFEAFF.

The chain recombines TRBV5-1 with TRBJ2-7; TRBD1 is a possible D gene (6 bases). The germline gives CDR1 SGHRS, CDR2 YFSETQ. The V end was cut by 5 bases, the J end by 7 bases, with 13 bases between. There are 12 residues in the CDR3. CDR3 region: CASRLGAEEQYF. CDR3 bases: TGCGCCAGCAGGCTGGGGGCTGAGGAGCAGTACTTC.

The V and J genes are TRBV6-5 and TRBJ1-1; 9 bases match TRBD1. The CDR3 extends over 15 amino acids. Germline assignment: CDR1 MNHEY and CDR2 SVGAGI. V shed 7 bases, J shed 1 base, and the junction held 7 bases outside the gene matches. The CDR3 region has the DNA TGTGCCAGCATTTTACCGGGACAGGGGAACACTGAAGCTTTCTTT. It codes for CASILPGQGNTEAFF.

The chain recombines TRBV4-1 with TRBJ2-3, with TRBD2 matching over 11 bases. Germline CDR1 is MGHRA and CDR2 is YSYEKL. The CDR3 is 17 residues long. Trimming removed 4 bases from V and 2 bases from J; junction bases left unmatched: 8. Written as DNA, the CDR3 is TGCGCCAGCAGCCCCCTCGGGACTAGCGGCCCCACAGATACGCAGTATTTT. Translating gives CASSPLGTSGPTDTQYF.

This chain links TRBV29-1 with TRBJ2-5; 7 nucleotides line up with TRBD1. CDR3 length: 12 residues. Per germline, CDR1 SQVTM and CDR2 ANQGSEA. The junction had 4 bases not matched to a gene; V was cut back by 5 bases and J by 4 bases. CDR3 region: CSVPTGRETQYF. The DNA for the CDR3 is TGCAGCGTTCCGACAGGGAGAGAGACCCAGTACTTC.